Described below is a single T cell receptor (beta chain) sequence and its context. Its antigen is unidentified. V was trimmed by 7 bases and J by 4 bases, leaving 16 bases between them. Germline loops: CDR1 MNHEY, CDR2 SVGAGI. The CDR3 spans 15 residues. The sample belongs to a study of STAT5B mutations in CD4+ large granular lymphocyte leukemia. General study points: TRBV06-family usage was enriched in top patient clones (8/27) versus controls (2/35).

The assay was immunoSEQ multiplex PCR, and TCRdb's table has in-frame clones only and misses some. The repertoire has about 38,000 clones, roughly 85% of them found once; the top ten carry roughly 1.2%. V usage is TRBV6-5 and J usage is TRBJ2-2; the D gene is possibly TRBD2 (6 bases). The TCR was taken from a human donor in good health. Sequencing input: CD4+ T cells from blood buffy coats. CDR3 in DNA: TGTGCCAGCAATAGGGGTGGGAGGTCCACCGGGGAGCTGTTTTTT. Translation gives CASNRGGRSTGELFF.